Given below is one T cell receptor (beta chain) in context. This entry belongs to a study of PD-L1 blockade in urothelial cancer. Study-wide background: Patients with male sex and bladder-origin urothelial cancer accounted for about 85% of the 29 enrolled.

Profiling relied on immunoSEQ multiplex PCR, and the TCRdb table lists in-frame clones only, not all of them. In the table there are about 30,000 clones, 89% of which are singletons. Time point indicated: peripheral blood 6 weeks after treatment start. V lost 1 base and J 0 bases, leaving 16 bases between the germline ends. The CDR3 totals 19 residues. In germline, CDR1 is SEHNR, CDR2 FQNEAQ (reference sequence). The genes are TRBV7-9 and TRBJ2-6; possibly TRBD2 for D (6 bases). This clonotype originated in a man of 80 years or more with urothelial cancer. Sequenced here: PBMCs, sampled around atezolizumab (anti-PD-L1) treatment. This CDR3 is CASSLGRADTYSGANVLTF. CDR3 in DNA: TGTGCCAGCAGCTTAGGGAGGGCAGACACGTACTCTGGGGCCAACGTCCTGACTTTC.